The 16 T cell receptor beta chains presented below share a single source sample, sequenced in a study of blood T cell repertoires in COVID-19. Libraries were prepared by immunoSEQ multiplex PCR; TCRdb keeps only in-frame clonotypes and omits some of them. Of about 83,000 clones in the sample, 87% were seen once. The sequencing sample was made of peripheral blood. Receptors originate from a woman between 45 and 65 years old with active or convalescent COVID-19.

The V and J genes are TRBV30 and TRBJ1-2, with D hard to call. CDR3 length equals 13 residues. In germline, CDR1 is GTSNPN, CDR2 SVGIG (reference sequence). The V and J ends lost 3 bases and 2 bases respectively, with 10 bases between them. The CDR3 nucleotides are TGTGCCTGGAGGAACAGCCCAAACTATGGCTACACCTTC. Amino acids: CAWRNSPNYGYTF. Based on the CDR3 plus reference TRBV30 and TRBJ1-2, the full variable domain is SQTIHQWPATLVQPVGSPLSLECTVEGTSNPNLYWYRQAAGRGLQLLFYSVGIGQISSEVPQNLSASRPQDRQFILSSKKLLLSDSGFYLCAWRNSPNYGYTFGSGTRLTVV.

The CDR3 DNA reads as TGTGCCAGCACTCCTAGGGGGACGGCTGAAGCTTTCTTT. Translating gives CASTPRGTAEAFF. This chain links TRBV2 with TRBJ1-1; tentatively, D is TRBD1 (6 bases). V shed 7 bases and J shed 6 bases, with 15 bases lying between them. Germline assignment: CDR1 SNHLY and CDR2 FYNNEI. The CDR3 contains 13 residues.

V usage is TRBV2 and J usage is TRBJ1-5, with 7 bases lining up with TRBD1. J was trimmed by 0 bases and V by 4 bases; bases with no gene match: 6. Germline V gives CDR1 SNHLY, CDR2 FYNNEI. The CDR3 sequence is 16 residues long. DNA for the CDR3: TGTGCCAGCAGTGGGGGACAGAGTCATAGCAATCAGCCCCAGCATTTT. Translating gives CASSGGQSHSNQPQHF.

The V gene is TRBV6-5, the J gene TRBJ2-3, with D possibly being TRBD1 (5 bases). CDR1 and CDR2 from the germline V gene are MNHEY and SVGAGI. The CDR3 length is 16 residues. The V gene lost 3 bases and the J gene lost 7 bases, with 20 bases spanning the gap. CDR3 in amino acids: CASSYRQGSVANTQYF. For the CDR3, the DNA is TGTGCCAGCAGTTATCGGCAGGGTAGTGTTGCGAATACGCAGTATTTT.

The chain combines TRBV6-5 with TRBJ2-7; 9 bases fit TRBD1. V lost 7 bases, J lost 3 bases, and 7 bases stayed unmatched. The CDR3 spans 14 residues. Germline V lookup: CDR1 MNHEY, CDR2 SVGAGI. CDR3 sequence reads: CASIPGQGLYEQYF. The CDR3 bases are TGTGCCAGCATCCCGGGACAGGGTCTCTACGAGCAGTACTTC.

The genes are TRBV5-1 and TRBJ2-3; 7 bases agree with TRBD2. V was clipped by 4 bases and J by 2 bases; unmatched bases: 10. The CDR3 contains 16 residues. Looked up from germline, CDR1 is SGHRS and CDR2 is YFSETQ. The CDR3 region is CASSAWGGASTDTQYF. CDR3 DNA sequence: TGCGCCAGCAGCGCCTGGGGGGGAGCCTCCACAGATACGCAGTATTTT.

The rearrangement joins TRBV7-2 to TRBJ2-3; the D gene is possibly TRBD1 (7 bases). The germline V gene has CDR1 SGHTA and CDR2 FQGNSA. CDR3 length: 14 residues. V lost 5 bases to trimming and J lost 3 bases, with 12 bases between them. The CDR3 loop reads CASSPRGATDTQYF. CDR3 nucleotides: TGTGCCAGCAGCCCCAGGGGGGCGACAGATACGCAGTATTTT. The full variable domain, with the rest looked up from reference TRBV7-2 and TRBJ2-3, is GAGVSQSPSNKVTEKGKDVELRCDPISGHTALYWYRQSLGQGLEFLIYFQGNSAPDKSGLPSDRFSAERTGGSVSTLTIQRTQQEDSAVYLCASSPRGATDTQYFGPGTRLTVL.

The CDR3 region is CASSSWAQPETQYF. CDR3 bases: TGTGCCAGCAGCTCTTGGGCCCAACCAGAGACCCAGTACTTC. The V gene is TRBV11-2, the J gene TRBJ2-5; no firm D call. V lost 4 bases, J lost 4 bases, and 13 bases lay in between. Germline assignment: CDR1 SGHAT and CDR2 FQNNGV. CDR3 length: 14 amino acids.

The chain couples TRBV3-1 (or the pseudogene TRBV3-2) to TRBJ2-2; D remains unclear. This CDR3 region has 13 residues. V dropped 6 bases and J dropped 3 bases, with 8 bases sitting between them. CDR1 and CDR2 (germline): LGHDT, YNNKEL (reference sequence). Here the CDR3 DNA reads TGTGCCAGCAGGATTCGGGACACCGGGGAGCTGTTTTTT. This sequence encodes CASRIRDTGELFF.

V and J are TRBV7-8 and TRBJ2-1; D unresolved. Germline CDR1 is SGHVS and CDR2 is FQNEAQ. V was pared by 1 base and J by 5 bases, with 12 bases between. This CDR3 contains 15 residues. The CDR3 DNA reads as TGTGCCAGCAGCTTAGGACCAGGTAAAAACAATGAGCAGTTCTTC. This encodes CASSLGPGKNNEQFF.

The chain couples TRBV19 to TRBJ1-2; TRBD1 might be the D (5 bases). Trimming stripped 5 bases from V and 5 bases from J, with 12 bases between. Per germline, CDR1 LNHDA and CDR2 SQIVND (reference sequence). The CDR3 totals 13 residues. CDR3 protein: CASSPRGGYGYTF. The CDR3, as DNA: TGTGCCAGTAGTCCCCGGGGGGGTTATGGCTACACCTTC.

The CDR3 nucleotides are TGTGCCAGCAGTGAAGGTCAGGGGACCGAGCAGTACTTC. Protein: CASSEGQGTEQYF. The chain employs TRBV6-1 and TRBJ2-7; weak D call: TRBD1 (6 bases). Germline CDR1 and CDR2: MNHNS and SASEGT. The V end lost 1 base, the J end lost 6 bases, and 10 bases lay between the germline ends. There are 13 residues in the CDR3.

This clone was found once. This rearrangement joins TRBV19 to TRBJ2-3; D unclear. The germline V and J ends were trimmed by 3 bases and 2 bases, with 9 bases remaining between them. The CDR3 covers 14 residues. Germline loops: CDR1 LNHDA, CDR2 SQIVND (reference sequence). The CDR3 sequence: CASSIGSPTDTQYF. The CDR3 coding sequence is TGTGCCAGTAGTATTGGTAGTCCCACAGATACGCAGTATTTT.

The gene calls are TRBV7-8 and TRBJ2-3; a possible D gene is TRBD1 (6 bases). The CDR3 runs 17 residues. CDR1 SGHVS and CDR2 FQNEAQ come from the germline V gene. Trimming shortened V by 5 bases and J by 0 bases, and 18 bases separated the two germline ends. DNA of the CDR3: TGTGCCAGCAGCATCCACACCGGGACATCTAGCACAGATACGCAGTATTTT. This codes for CASSIHTGTSSTDTQYF.

The V call is TRBV13, the J call TRBJ1-1; D unresolved. Germline CDR1 and CDR2: PRHDT and FYEKMQ (reference sequence). The CDR3 loop spans 13 amino acids. V shed 5 bases and J shed 3 bases, with 10 bases lying between them. CDR3 amino acids: CASSTSADTEAFF. CDR3 coding DNA: TGTGCCAGCAGCACGAGTGCGGACACTGAAGCTTTCTTT.

V gene TRBV7-9 combines with J gene TRBJ1-1; D is unresolved. Germline-derived CDR1 and CDR2 are SEHNR and FQNEAQ (reference sequence). V gave up 5 bases and J gave up 3 bases, with 7 bases separating them. CDR3 length: 12 residues. Here the CDR3 reads CASSLSDTEAFF. The DNA of the CDR3 is TGTGCCAGCAGCCTGAGCGACACTGAAGCTTTCTTT.